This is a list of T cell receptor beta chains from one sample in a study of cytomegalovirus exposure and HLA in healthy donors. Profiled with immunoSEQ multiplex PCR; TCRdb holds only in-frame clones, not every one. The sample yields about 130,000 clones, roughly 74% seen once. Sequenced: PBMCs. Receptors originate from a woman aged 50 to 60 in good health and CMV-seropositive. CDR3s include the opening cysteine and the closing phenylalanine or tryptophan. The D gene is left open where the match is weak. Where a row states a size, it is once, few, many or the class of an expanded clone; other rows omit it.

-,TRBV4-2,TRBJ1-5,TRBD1,CASSQPTGTANNQPQHF,TGTGCCAGCAGCCAACCTACCGGGACAGCTAACAATCAGCCCCAGCATTTT
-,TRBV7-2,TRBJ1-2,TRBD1,CASSTGTGGARGYTF,TGTGCCAGCAGCACCGGGACAGGGGGCGCGAGGGGCTACACCTTC
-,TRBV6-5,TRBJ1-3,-,CASSYSNRLGNTIYF,TGTGCCAGCAGTTACTCGAACAGGCTTGGAAACACCATATATTTT
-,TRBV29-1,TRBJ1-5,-,CSVRGRGLHQPQHF,TGCAGCGTTCGGGGTCGAGGGTTGCATCAGCCCCAGCATTTT
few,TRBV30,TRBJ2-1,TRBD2,CAWSSSTSGDNEQFF,TGTGCCTGGAGTAGTAGCACTAGCGGAGACAATGAGCAGTTCTTC
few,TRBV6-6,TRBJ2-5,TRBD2,CASSYRTSGGETQYF,TGTGCCAGCAGTTACCGGACTAGCGGGGGAGAGACCCAGTACTTC
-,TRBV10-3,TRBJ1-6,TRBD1,CAISESTGGSYNSPLHF,TGTGCCATCAGTGAGTCGACAGGGGGAAGCTATAATTCACCCCTCCACTTT
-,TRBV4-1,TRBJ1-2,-,CASSQLGGGGYGYTF,TGCGCCAGCAGCCAACTGGGGGGGGGAGGCTATGGCTACACCTTC
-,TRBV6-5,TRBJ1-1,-,CASSYSILGRSEAFF,TGTGCCAGCAGTTACTCGATTCTGGGGAGGTCTGAAGCTTTCTTT
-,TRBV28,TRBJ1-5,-,CASSFVGGNQPQHF,TGTGCCAGCAGTTTCGTCGGAGGCAATCAGCCCCAGCATTTT
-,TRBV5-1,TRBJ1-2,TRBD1,CASSRDRGDYGYTF,TGCGCCAGCTCCAGGGACAGGGGGGACTATGGCTACACCTTC
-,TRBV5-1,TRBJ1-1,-,CASSRGYGNLIEAFF,TGCGCCAGCAGCAGGGGGTACGGGAACCTGATTGAAGCTTTCTTT
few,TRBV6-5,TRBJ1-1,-,CASSRDMTENTEAFF,TGTGCCAGCAGCCGGGACATGACCGAGAACACTGAAGCTTTCTTT
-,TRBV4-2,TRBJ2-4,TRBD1,CASSTGQGAGIQYF,TGTGCCAGCAGCACGGGACAGGGGGCAGGCATTCAGTACTTC
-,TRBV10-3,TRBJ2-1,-,CAISPRGDSYNEQFF,TGTGCCATCAGTCCACGCGGGGACTCCTACAATGAGCAGTTCTTC
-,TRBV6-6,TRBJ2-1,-,CASSSWADEQFF,TGTGCCAGCAGCTCTTGGGCTGATGAGCAGTTCTTC
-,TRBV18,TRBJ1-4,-,CASSPGQEEKLFF,TGTGCCAGCTCCCCCGGACAAGAAGAAAAACTGTTTTTT
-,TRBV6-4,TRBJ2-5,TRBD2,CASKTGLAGGHQETQYF,TGTGCCAGCAAGACAGGACTAGCGGGGGGGCACCAAGAGACCCAGTACTTC
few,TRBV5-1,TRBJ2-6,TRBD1,CASSLGGQGGGANVLTF,TGCGCCAGCAGCTTGGGGGGACAGGGAGGAGGGGCCAACGTCCTGACTTTC
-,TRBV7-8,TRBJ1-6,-,CASRGDGGSPLHF,TGTGCCAGCAGGGGGGACGGGGGTTCACCCCTCCACTTT
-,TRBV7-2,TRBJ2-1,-,CASSLSNYNEQFF,TGTGCCAGCAGCCTAAGTAATTACAATGAGCAGTTCTTC
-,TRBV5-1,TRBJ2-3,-,CASSTSGDTQYF,TGCGCCAGCAGCACCTCGGGAGATACGCAGTATTTT
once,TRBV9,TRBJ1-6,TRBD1,CASSSGQGSSPLHF,TGTGCCAGCAGCTCTGGACAGGGAAGTTCACCCCTCCACTTT
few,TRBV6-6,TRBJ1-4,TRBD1,CASSYSRDRDEKLFF,TGTGCCAGCAGTTACTCGCGGGACAGGGATGAAAAACTGTTTTTT
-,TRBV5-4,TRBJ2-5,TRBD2,CASSLGGLAGGGETQYF,TGTGCCAGCAGCTTGGGAGGACTAGCGGGGGGTGGGGAGACCCAGTACTTC
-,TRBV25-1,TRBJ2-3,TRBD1,CASSVEDRPTDTQYF,TGTGCCAGCAGTGTTGAGGACAGGCCCACAGATACGCAGTATTTT
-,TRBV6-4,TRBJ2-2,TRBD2,CASSPTGTSSAGELFF,TGTGCCAGCAGTCCCACCGGGACTAGCTCCGCCGGGGAGCTGTTTTTT
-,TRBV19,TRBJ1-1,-,CASSFKSGFEAFF,TGTGCCAGTAGTTTCAAATCAGGGTTTGAAGCTTTCTTT
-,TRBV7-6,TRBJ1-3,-,CASSLAGQLAGNTIYF,TGTGCCAGCAGCTTAGCGGGACAACTAGCTGGAAACACCATATATTTT
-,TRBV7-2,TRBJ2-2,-,CASSLRGGRLRATGELFF,TGTGCCAGCAGCTTAAGGGGGGGGAGACTGCGAGCCACGGGGGAGCTGTTTTTT